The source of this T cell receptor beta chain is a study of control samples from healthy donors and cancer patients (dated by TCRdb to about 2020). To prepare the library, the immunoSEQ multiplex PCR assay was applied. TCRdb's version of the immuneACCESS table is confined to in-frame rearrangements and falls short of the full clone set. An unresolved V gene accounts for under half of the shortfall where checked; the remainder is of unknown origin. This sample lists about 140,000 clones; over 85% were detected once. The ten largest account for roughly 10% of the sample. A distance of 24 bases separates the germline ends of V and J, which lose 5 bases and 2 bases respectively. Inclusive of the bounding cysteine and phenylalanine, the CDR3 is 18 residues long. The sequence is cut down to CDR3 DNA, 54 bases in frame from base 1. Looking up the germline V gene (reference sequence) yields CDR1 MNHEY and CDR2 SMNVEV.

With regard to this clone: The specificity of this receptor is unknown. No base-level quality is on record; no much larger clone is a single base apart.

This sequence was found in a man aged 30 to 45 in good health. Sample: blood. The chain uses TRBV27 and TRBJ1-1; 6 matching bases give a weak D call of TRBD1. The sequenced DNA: TGTGCCAGCAGTAGGGGGGCACCCGGCAGGTGGGCAAACACTGAAGCTTTCTTT. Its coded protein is CASSRGAPGRWANTEAFF.